This paragraph reports one TCR beta chain. The target antigen is unknown. In the PCR, 60 Vbeta and 13 Jbeta primers were used. Only in-frame clones appear in the TCRdb table, and some are missing; sequencing was by immunoSEQ multiplex PCR. Found here are some 140,000 clones, approximately 80% of them singletons; the top ten hold around 2.2%. CDR3 size: 11 residues. Germline V gene sequence: CDR1 MNHNS, CDR2 SASEGT. Deletions cut 6 bases from V and 12 bases from J, with 15 bases between. This entry is derived from a study of cytomegalovirus exposure and HLA in healthy donors. Study-wide findings and caveats: In an earlier analysis, most TCR beta V segments were productive about 87% or about 30% of the time.

The source material was PBMCs. The J gene is TRBJ2-7, the V gene TRBV6-1; perhaps TRBD2 as D (6 bases). The TCR comes from a man in his thirties or forties in good health and CMV-seronegative. CDR3 loop: CASSYPAGRYF. The DNA for the CDR3 is TGTGCCAGCAGCTACCCTGCGGGACGGTACTTC.